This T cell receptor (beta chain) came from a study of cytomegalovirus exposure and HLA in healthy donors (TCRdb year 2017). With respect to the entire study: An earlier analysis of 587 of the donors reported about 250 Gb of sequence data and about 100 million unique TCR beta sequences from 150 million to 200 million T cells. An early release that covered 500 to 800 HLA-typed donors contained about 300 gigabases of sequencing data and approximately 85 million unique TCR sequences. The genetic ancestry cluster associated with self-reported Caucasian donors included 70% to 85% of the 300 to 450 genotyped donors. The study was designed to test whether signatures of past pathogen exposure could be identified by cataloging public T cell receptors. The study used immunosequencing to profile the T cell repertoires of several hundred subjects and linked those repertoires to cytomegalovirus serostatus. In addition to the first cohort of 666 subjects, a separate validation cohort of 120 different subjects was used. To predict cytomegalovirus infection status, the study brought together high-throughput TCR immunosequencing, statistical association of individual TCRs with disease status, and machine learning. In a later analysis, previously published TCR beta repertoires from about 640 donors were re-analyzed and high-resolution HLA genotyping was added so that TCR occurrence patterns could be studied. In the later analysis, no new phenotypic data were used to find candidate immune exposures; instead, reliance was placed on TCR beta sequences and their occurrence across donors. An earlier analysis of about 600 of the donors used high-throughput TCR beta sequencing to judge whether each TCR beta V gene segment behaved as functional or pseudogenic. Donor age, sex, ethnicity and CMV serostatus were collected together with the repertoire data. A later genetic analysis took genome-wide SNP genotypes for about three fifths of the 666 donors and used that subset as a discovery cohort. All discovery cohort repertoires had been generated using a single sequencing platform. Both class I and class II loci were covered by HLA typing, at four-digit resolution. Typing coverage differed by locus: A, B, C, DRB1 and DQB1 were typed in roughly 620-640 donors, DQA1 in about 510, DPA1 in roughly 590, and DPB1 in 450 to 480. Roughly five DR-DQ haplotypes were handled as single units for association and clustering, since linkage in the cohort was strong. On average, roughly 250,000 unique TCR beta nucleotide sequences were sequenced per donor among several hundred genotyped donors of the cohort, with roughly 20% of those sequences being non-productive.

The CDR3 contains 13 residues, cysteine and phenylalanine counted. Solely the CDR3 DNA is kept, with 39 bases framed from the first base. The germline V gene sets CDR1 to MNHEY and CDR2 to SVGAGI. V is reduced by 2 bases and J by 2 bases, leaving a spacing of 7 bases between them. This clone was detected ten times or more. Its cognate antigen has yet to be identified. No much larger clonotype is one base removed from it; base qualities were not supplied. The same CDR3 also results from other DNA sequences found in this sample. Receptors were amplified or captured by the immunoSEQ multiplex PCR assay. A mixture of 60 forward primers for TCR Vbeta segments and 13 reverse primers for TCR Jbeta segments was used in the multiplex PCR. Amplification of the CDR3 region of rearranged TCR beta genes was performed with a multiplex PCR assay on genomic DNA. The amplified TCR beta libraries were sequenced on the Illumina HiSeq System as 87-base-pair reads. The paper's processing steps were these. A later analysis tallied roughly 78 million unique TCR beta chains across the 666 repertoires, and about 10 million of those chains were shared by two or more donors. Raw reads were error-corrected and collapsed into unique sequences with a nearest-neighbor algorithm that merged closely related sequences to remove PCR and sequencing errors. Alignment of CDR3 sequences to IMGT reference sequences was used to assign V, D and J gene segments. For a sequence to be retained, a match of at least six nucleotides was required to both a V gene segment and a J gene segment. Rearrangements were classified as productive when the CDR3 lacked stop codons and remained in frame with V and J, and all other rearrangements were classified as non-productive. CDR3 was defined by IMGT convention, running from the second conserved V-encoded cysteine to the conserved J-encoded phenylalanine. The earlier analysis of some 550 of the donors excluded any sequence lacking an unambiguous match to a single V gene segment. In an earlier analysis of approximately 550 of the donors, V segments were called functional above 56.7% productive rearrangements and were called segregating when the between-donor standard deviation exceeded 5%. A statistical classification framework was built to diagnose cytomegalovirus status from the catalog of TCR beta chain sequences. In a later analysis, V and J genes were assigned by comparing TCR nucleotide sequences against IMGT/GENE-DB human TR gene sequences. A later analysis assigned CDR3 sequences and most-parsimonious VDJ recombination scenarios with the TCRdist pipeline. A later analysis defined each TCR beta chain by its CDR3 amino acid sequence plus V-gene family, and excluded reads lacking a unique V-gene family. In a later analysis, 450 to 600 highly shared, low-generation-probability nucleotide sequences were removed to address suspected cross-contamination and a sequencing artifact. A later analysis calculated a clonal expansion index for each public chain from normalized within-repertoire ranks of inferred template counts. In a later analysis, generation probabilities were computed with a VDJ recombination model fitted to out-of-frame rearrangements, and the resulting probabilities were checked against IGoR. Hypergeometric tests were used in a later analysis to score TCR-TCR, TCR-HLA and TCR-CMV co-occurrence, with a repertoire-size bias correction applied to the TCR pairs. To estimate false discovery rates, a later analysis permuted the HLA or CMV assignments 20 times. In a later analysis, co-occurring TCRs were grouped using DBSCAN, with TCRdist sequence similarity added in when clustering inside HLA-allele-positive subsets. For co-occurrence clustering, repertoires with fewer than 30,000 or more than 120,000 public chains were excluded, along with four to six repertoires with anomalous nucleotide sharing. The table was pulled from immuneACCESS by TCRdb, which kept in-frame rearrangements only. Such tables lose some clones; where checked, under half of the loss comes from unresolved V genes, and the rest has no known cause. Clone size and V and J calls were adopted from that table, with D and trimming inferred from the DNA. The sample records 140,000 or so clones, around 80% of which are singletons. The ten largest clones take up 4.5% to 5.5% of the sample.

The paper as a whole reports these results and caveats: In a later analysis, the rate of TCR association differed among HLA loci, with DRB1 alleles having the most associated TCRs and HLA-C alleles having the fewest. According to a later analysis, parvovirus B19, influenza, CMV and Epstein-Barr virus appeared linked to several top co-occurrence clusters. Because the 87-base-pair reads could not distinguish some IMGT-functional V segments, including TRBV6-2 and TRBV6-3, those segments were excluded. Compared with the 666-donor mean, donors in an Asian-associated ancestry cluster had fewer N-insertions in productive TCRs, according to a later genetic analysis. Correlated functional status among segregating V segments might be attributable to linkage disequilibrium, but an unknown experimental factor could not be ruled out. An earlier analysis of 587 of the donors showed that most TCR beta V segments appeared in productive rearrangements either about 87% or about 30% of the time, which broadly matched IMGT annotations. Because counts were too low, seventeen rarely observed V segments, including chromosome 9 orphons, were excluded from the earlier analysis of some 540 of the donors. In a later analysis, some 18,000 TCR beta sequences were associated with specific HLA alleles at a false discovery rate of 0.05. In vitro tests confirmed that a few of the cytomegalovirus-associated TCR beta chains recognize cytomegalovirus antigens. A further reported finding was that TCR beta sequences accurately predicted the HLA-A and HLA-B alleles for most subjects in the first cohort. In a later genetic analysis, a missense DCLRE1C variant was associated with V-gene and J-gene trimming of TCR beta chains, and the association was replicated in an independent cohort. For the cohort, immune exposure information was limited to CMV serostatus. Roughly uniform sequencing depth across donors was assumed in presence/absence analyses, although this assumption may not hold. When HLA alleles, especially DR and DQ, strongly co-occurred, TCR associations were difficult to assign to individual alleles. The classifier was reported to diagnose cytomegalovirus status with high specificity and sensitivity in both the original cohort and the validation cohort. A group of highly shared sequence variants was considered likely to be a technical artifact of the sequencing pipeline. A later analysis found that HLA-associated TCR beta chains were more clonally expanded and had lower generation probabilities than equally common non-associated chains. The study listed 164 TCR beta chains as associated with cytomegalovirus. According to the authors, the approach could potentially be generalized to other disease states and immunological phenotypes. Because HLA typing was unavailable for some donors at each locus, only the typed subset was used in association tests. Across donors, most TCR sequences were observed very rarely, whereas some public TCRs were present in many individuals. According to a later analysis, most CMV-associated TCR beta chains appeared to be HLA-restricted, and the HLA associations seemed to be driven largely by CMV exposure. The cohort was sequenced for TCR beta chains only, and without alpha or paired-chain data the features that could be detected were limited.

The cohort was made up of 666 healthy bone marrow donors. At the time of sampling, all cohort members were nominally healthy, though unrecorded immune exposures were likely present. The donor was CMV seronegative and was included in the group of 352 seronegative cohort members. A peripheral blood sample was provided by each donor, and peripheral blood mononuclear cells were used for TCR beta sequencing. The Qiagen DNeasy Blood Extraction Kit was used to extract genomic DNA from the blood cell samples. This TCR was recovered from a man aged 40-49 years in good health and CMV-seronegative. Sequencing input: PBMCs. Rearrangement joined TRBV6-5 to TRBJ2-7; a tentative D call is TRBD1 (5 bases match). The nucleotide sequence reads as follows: TGTGCCAGCAGTTACAGGGGTCCCTACGAGCAGTACTTC. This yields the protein CASSYRGPYEQYF.